This entry lists 11 T cell receptor beta chains sequenced from one sample in a study of T-cell reconstitution after alpha-beta-depleted transplantation in children (dated by TCRdb to the mid-2010s). The treatment or condition label of this sample denotes: allogeneic hematopoietic cell transplantation with graft depleted of TCRalphabeta T cells and CD19 B cells. Library creation used PCR. Sequenced on an Illumina HiSeq 2500. Molecular barcoding was employed in the preparation of TCR libraries, with unique molecular identifiers being used to normalize TCRbeta repertoire quantification. TCRdb ran its own pipeline on the public reads, namely fastp trimming at Q25 and MiXCR clone calling, and kept in-frame beta chains. Identical CDR3 proteins give one entry, which carries the most common genes and DNA. This sample gives around 450,000 distinct CDR3 sequences in total; 15% to 20% of them show up just once. The leading ten clones occupy approximately 28% of the sample.

Source: PBMCs, mostly from graft donor cells, taken 360 days after TCRalphabeta/CD19-depleted stem cell transplant. The receptors stem from a boy under three years old who had a stem cell transplant for Wiskott-Aldrich syndrome, so the T cells may come from the graft donor.

This rearrangement joins TRBV3-1 to TRBJ2-2; D is undetermined. The CDR3 sequence is 20 residues long. Germline values: CDR1 LGHDT, CDR2 YNNKEL (reference sequence). V was cut by 3 bases and J by 0 bases, with 23 bases left in between. The CDR3 DNA is TGTGCCAGCAGCCAGTCGTTATCGCCCTCGGGCATCGCGAACACCGGGGAGCTGTTTTTT. Its translation: CASSQSLSPSGIANTGELFF.

A few counts support this clonotype. The chain joins TRBV24-1 to TRBJ2-7; no clear D. Per the germline V gene, CDR1 is KGHDR and CDR2 is SFDVKD. Trimming took off 3 bases at V and 9 bases at J, with 14 bases between the two ends. The CDR3 is 13 residues long. CDR3 DNA: TGTGCCACCAGTGATAACGACCGTCGAGGGCAGTACTTC. Amino acids: CATSDNDRRGQYF.

CDR3 coding DNA: TGTGCCAGCTCACCACCGAATAAAATTGGTAACACTGAAGCTTTCTTT. It yields the protein CASSPPNKIGNTEAFF. This chain joins TRBV18 and TRBJ1-1; no firm D call. CDR3 length: 16 amino acids. Trimming pared 0 bases from V and 2 bases from J, leaving 13 bases between. The germline V gene encodes CDR1 KGHSH and CDR2 LQKENI.

In the case of this clonotype: The germline gene is not matched at one end of the junction; a read error may be the cause. The chain links TRBV12-3 or TRBV12-4 to TRBJ2-1; TRBD2 agrees at 7 bases. The CDR3 spans 12 residues. The DNA for the CDR3 is TGTGCCAGCAGTTCCTTCCCCGGGACTACCCTCTTC. Amino acid sequence: CASSSFPGTTLF.

This clonotype was seen only a few times. The chain is built from TRBV5-1 and TRBJ2-1; 7 bases are a match to TRBD2. Germline V lookup: CDR1 SGHRS, CDR2 YFSETQ. The CDR3 spans 14 residues. V gave up 0 bases and J gave up 7 bases; unmatched junction bases: 4. The CDR3 loop is CASSLVGSGNEQFF. The CDR3 nucleotides are TGCGCCAGCAGCTTGGTAGGTAGCGGGAATGAGCAGTTCTTC.

This clonotype was recorded a few times. The rearrangement links TRBV2 to TRBJ2-7, with a weak D call TRBD1 (6 bases). This CDR3 region has 15 residues. The germline V gene has CDR1 SNHLY and CDR2 FYNNEI. Trimming pared 3 bases from V and 4 bases from J, leaving 16 bases between. In nucleotides, the CDR3 is TGTGCCAGCAGTGACGGACCAGGGGTTCCTTACGAGCAGTACTTC. This translates into CASSDGPGVPYEQYF.

The gene calls are TRBV20-1 and TRBJ1-2, with D unresolved. V shed 5 bases and J shed 2 bases, with 9 bases lying between them. CDR1 is DFQATT and CDR2 is SNEGSKA in the germline V gene (reference sequence). CDR3 size: 12 residues. The CDR3, as DNA: TGCAGTGCTTACCTGGACAACTATGGCTACACCTTC. Protein product: CSAYLDNYGYTF.

The V and J genes are TRBV7-4 and TRBJ2-7, with D possibly being TRBD1 (6 bases). This CDR3 comprises 15 residues. V dropped 4 bases and J dropped 5 bases, with 18 bases sitting between them. Germline V gene sequence: CDR1 SGHVT, CDR2 SQSDAQ. DNA for the CDR3: TGTGCCAGCAGCTCAACAGGGCCCCCTTCCCACGAGCAGTACTTC. Residues: CASSSTGPPSHEQYF.

This chain joins TRBV24-1 and TRBJ1-5; D is undetermined. This CDR3 comprises 12 residues. Looked up from germline, CDR1 is KGHDR and CDR2 is SFDVKD. V gave up 9 bases and J gave up 4 bases, with 9 bases separating them. DNA for the CDR3: TGTGCCACCTCCACAGCAAATCAGCCCCAGCATTTT. This sequence encodes CATSTANQPQHF.

This clonotype was observed at least ten times. This chain connects TRBV10-3 to TRBJ2-3; the match to TRBD1 covers 8 bases. After removal of 7 bases from V and 3 bases from J, the junction contained 6 bases not matched to a gene. The CDR3 length is 14 residues. Looked up from germline, CDR1 is ENHRY and CDR2 is SYGVKD. The chain's CDR3 is CAIKDRAVTDTQYF. The CDR3 coding sequence is TGTGCCATCAAGGACAGGGCGGTTACAGATACGCAGTATTTT.

V usage is TRBV12-3 or TRBV12-4 and J usage is TRBJ1-4; 9 nucleotides agree with TRBD1. CDR3 length equals 15 residues. V lost 3 bases, J lost 7 bases, and 6 bases stayed unmatched. CDR3 DNA: TGTGCCAGCAGTTTCATGACAGGGGGAAGTGAAAAACTGTTTTTT. It yields the protein CASSFMTGGSEKLFF.